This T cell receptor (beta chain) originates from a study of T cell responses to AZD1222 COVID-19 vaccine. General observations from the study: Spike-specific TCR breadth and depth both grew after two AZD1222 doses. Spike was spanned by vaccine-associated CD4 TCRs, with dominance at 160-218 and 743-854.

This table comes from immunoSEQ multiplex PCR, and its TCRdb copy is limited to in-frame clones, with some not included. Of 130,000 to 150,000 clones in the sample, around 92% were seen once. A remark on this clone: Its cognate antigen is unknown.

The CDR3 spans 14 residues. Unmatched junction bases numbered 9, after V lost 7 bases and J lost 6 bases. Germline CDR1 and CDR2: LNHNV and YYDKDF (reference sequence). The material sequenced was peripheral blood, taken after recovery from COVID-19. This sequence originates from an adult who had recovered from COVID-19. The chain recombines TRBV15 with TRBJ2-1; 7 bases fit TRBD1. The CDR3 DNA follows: TGTGCCACCATGAGAGGGGGCGGCCTCAATGAGCAGTTCTTC. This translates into CATMRGGGLNEQFF.